These 6 T cell receptor beta chains were sequenced from one sample in a study of T cells after yellow fever vaccination. Each CDR3 protein is one row after TCRdb ran MiXCR on the 5' RACE reads. The table lists roughly 350,000 distinct CDR3 sequences, over 4% of them singletons. The sequencing here drew on PBMCs, taken 5 days after the yellow fever booster vaccination. These TCRs come from a man aged 18 to 30 who received the YFV17D yellow fever vaccine.

This clonotype was observed a handful of times. This chain joins TRBV10-3 and TRBJ2-3; no firm D call. Deletions cut 2 bases from V and 3 bases from J, with 3 bases between. This CDR3 has 12 residues. Germline loops: CDR1 ENHRY, CDR2 SYGVKD. The CDR3 sequence: CAISELTDTQYF. CDR3 nucleotide sequence: TGTGCCATCAGTGAGCTGACAGATACGCAGTATTTT.

This clonotype has ten or more counts. The rearrangement links TRBV24-1 to TRBJ2-5; D might be TRBD1 (6 bases). Germline V CDR1 and CDR2: KGHDR, SFDVKD. This CDR3 comprises 13 residues. The germline V and J ends were trimmed by 4 bases and 2 bases, with 7 bases remaining between them. CDR3 coding DNA: TGTGCCACCAGTGACACAGGGCAAGAGACCCAGTACTTC. It is translated as CATSDTGQETQYF.

V and J are TRBV6-2 or TRBV6-3 and TRBJ2-1; D is ambiguous. The CDR3 extends over 12 amino acids. Per germline, CDR1 MNHEY and CDR2 SVGEGT. Trimming pared 7 bases from V and 0 bases from J, leaving 4 bases between. The CDR3 DNA is TGTGCCAGCACCACCTCCTACAATGAGCAGTTCTTC. This sequence encodes CASTTSYNEQFF.

This clonotype was detected a few times. V and J are TRBV25-1 and TRBJ1-5; TRBD1 matches 10 bases. Germline-derived CDR1 and CDR2 are MGHDK and SYGVNS. The V gene end was trimmed by 7 bases and the J gene end by 1 base; junction bases not matched to a gene: 4. The CDR3 length is 15 residues. As DNA, the CDR3 is TGTGCCAGCACAGGGGACAGGGGCAGCAATCAGCCCCAGCATTTT. It yields the protein CASTGDRGSNQPQHF.

V usage is TRBV4-3 and J usage is TRBJ1-2; D is undetermined. Per germline, CDR1 LGHNA and CDR2 YSLEER. The V end lost 1 base, the J end lost 6 bases, and 15 bases lay between the germline ends. This CDR3 has 15 residues. CDR3 in amino acids: CASSQVGQALDGYTF. The CDR3 DNA reads as TGCGCCAGCAGCCAAGTTGGCCAGGCTCTTGATGGCTACACCTTC.

This clonotype showed up many times. The chain carries TRBV7-2 and TRBJ2-7; tentative D call: TRBD1 (5 bases). V lost 1 base and J 7 bases, leaving 17 bases between the germline ends. This CDR3 has 15 amino acids. CDR1 and CDR2 (germline): SGHTA, FQGNSA. The CDR3 spells CASSLDQGSSWEQYV. CDR3 in DNA: TGTGCCAGCAGCTTAGATCAGGGTTCCTCTTGGGAGCAGTACGTC.